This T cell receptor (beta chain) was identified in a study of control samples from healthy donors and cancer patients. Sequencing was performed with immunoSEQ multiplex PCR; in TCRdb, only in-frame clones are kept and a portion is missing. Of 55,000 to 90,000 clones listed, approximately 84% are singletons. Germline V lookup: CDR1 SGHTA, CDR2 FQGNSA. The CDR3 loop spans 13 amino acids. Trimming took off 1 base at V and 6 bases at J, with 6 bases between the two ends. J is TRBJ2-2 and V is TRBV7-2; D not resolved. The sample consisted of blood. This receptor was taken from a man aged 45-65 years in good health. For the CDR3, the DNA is TGTGCCAGCAGCTTAGGAGCCCCCGGGGAGCTGTTTTTT. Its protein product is CASSLGAPGELFF.